This T cell receptor beta chain was captured by sequencing in a study of control samples from healthy donors and cancer patients. This clone is a singleton in its sample. The method was immunoSEQ multiplex PCR; TCRdb's version includes in-frame clones alone and lacks a portion of them. The repertoire includes roughly 120,000 clones, approximately 90% of them detected once, and 1.1% sits in the top ten. CDR3 length: 16 residues. Trimming removed 4 bases at V and 2 bases at J, with 14 bases between. Germline V lookup: CDR1 MDHEN, CDR2 SYDVKM. The sample comprised PBMCs. The chain links TRBV28 to TRBJ1-4, with D possibly matching TRBD1 (6 bases). The TCR was taken from a woman in her fifties or sixties with colorectal cancer. CDR3: CASSSHGGPTNEKLFF. CDR3 nucleotide sequence: TGTGCCAGCAGTTCCCACGGGGGCCCTACTAATGAAAAACTGTTTTTT.